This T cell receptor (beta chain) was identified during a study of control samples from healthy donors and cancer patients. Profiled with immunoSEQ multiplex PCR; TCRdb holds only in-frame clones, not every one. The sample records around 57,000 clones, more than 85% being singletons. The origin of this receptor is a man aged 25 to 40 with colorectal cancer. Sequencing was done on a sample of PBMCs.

The chain's CDR3 is CASSPAGGDSPLHF. The CDR3 DNA sequence: TGTGCCAGCTCACCGGCAGGCGGGGATTCACCCCTCCACTTT. This sequence joins TRBV18 and TRBJ1-6; D is uncertain. Trimming removed 3 bases from V and 8 bases from J, with 11 bases in between. Germline V gives CDR1 KGHSH, CDR2 LQKENI. The CDR3 runs 14 residues.